Listed below are T cell receptor beta chains from one sample, sequenced in a study of T-cell memory formation after mild COVID-19. Using its own MiXCR run on the 5' RACE reads, TCRdb lists one record per CDR3 protein. The data show about 610,000 distinct CDR3 sequences, roughly 17% seen once. The source material was PBMCs or a T cell subset sorted from them (not recorded which). The receptors stem from an adult woman who had mild COVID-19 (a few samples of this study predate the infection). Cell type and time point are not known. The CDR3 runs from the conserved cysteine through the conserved F or W. Each record gives: clone size, V gene, J gene, D gene, CDR3 DNA, CDR3 protein. A D gene is named only where the DNA matches it firmly. Part of the rows lack a size; the others show once, few, many or a class for expanded clones.

once	TRBV28	TRBJ2-1	-	TGTGCCAGCAAAGACAGGGAGGGATACAATGAGCAGTTCTTC	CASKDREGYNEQFF
-	TRBV7-7	TRBJ2-3	-	TGTGCTAGCAGCCTAGGAGGGAGTAGGGATACGCAGTATTTT	CASSLGGSRDTQYF
few	TRBV7-9	TRBJ2-3	TRBD1	TGTGCCAGCAGCTTAGAAGGACAGGCGCAGTATTTT	CASSLEGQAQYF
-	TRBV6-5	TRBJ1-2	-	TGTGCCAGCAGTTACGCGCCCGTCCTTAACTATGGCTACACCTTC	CASSYAPVLNYGYTF
few	TRBV5-1	TRBJ2-7	-	TGCGCCAGCAGCGTGTTATGGGGCCCCTACGAGCAGTACTTC	CASSVLWGPYEQYF
-	TRBV20-1	TRBJ2-7	TRBD2	TGCAGTGCTAGAGATAAGACTAGCGCTAACTCCTACGAGCAGTACTTC	CSARDKTSANSYEQYF
few	TRBV4-1	TRBJ1-4	-	TGCGCCAGCAGCCAAGATCCGGCAGGGTGGGAAAAACTGTTTTTT	CASSQDPAGWEKLFF
few	TRBV3-1	TRBJ2-2	TRBD2	TGTGCCAGCAAGGGCCTAGCGGGGCACACCGGGGAGCTGTTTTTT	CASKGLAGHTGELFF
-	TRBV7-9	TRBJ2-5	-	TGTGCCAGCAGCTCCCCCGGGACCGGTGGTGGCCAAGAGACCCAGTACTTC	CASSSPGTGGGQETQYF
few	TRBV2	TRBJ2-2	TRBD2	TGTGCCAGCAGGGGGACTAGCGGGAGCGTAAGCGGGGAGCTGTTTTTT	CASRGTSGSVSGELFF
few	TRBV3-1	TRBJ2-7	TRBD1	TGTGCCAGCAGCTCCGGGACAGGGTATTCCTACGAGCAGTACTTC	CASSSGTGYSYEQYF
few	TRBV6-5	TRBJ1-2	TRBD1	TGTGCCAGCATACCCCGACAGGGGGGGTTTTATGGCTACACCTTC	CASIPRQGGFYGYTF
-	TRBV12-3/TRBV12-4	TRBJ1-2	-	TGTGCCAGCAGTCCGAACCCTCGGGGCAACTATGGCTACACCTTC	CASSPNPRGNYGYTF
few	TRBV7-9	TRBJ2-4	-	TGTGCCAGCAGCCAAGTGGGGGCCGTAAACATTCAGTACTTC	CASSQVGAVNIQYF
few	TRBV20-1	TRBJ2-1	-	TGCAGTGCTAGCTCGAGGCAGGGTACGGGAGAGCAGTTCTTC	CSASSRQGTGEQFF
few	TRBV6-6	TRBJ1-3	-	TGTGCCAGCTCTGGAGGATATGGGCTTGGAAACACCATATATTTT	CASSGGYGLGNTIYF
few	TRBV12-3/TRBV12-4	TRBJ2-6	-	TGTGCCAGCAGCCACCGCCAGGGAGGGGCCAACGTCCTGACTTTC	CASSHRQGGANVLTF
few	TRBV4-2	TRBJ2-1	-	TGTGCCAGCAGCCAAGAGGGACTTCCGAAATACAATGAGCAGTTCTTC	CASSQEGLPKYNEQFF
few	TRBV6-1	TRBJ2-3	-	TGTGCCAGCAGTGCTCGGAACAGGGTGGCAGATACGCAGTATTTT	CASSARNRVADTQYF
-	TRBV10-3	TRBJ1-2	TRBD1	TGTGCCATCAGTGAGTCAGGGACAGTCTATGGCTACACCTTC	CAISESGTVYGYTF
-	TRBV12-3/TRBV12-4	TRBJ2-1	TRBD1	TGTGCCAGCAGTTTCTGGACAGGGGGCGCCTACAATGAGCAGTTCTTC	CASSFWTGGAYNEQFF
-	TRBV5-1	TRBJ2-1	-	TGCGCCAGCAGCCAAACGTCGCCGGCCCCGAGCTCCTACAATGAGCAGTTCTTC	CASSQTSPAPSSYNEQFF
-	TRBV11-2	TRBJ2-1	TRBD2	TGTGCCAGCAGCTTACCACCTCGGGGGGATAGTGAGCAGTTCTTC	CASSLPPRGDSEQFF
few	TRBV29-1	TRBJ1-2	TRBD1	TGCAGCGTCCGACAGGGGGGCAGTGGCTACACCTTC	CSVRQGGSGYTF
-	TRBV9	TRBJ2-7	TRBD2	TGTGCCAGCAGCGTAGGTCTAGCGGGAGATTCCTACGAGCAGTACTTC	CASSVGLAGDSYEQYF
few	TRBV5-6	TRBJ1-5	-	TGTGCCAGCAGCTGGGGAGGCCAGCCCCAGCATTTT	CASSWGGQPQHF
few	TRBV27	TRBJ2-1	TRBD2	TGTGCCAGCAGTTTATCGACTAGCGGGACCAAGGGCTCCTACAATGAGCAGTTCTTC	CASSLSTSGTKGSYNEQFF
-	TRBV12-3/TRBV12-4	TRBJ2-1	-	TGTGCCAGCAGTTTCCCAGGGCCCTACAATGAGCAGTTCTTC	CASSFPGPYNEQFF
-	TRBV12-5	TRBJ1-5	TRBD1	TGTGCTAGTGGTCCTCAGGGGGATCAGCCCCAGCATTTT	CASGPQGDQPQHF
-	TRBV7-9	TRBJ2-5	-	TGTGCCAGCAGCTTAGCATCTGCGGGCCCCCAAGAGACCCAGTACTTC	CASSLASAGPQETQYF
few	TRBV4-3	TRBJ2-5	-	TGCGCCAGCAGCCAAGGCAGGGGACACCAAGAGACCCAGTACTTC	CASSQGRGHQETQYF
-	TRBV12-3/TRBV12-4	TRBJ2-7	TRBD2	TGTGCCAGCAGTGGGACTAGCGGGAGGGCCGACAAATGGAACGAGCAGTACTTC	CASSGTSGRADKWNEQYF
-	TRBV7-9	TRBJ2-1	-	TGTGCCAGCAGCTTAGCGAGCTCAGGGAGTGGGGACAATGAGCAGTTCTTC	CASSLASSGSGDNEQFF
few	TRBV6-6	TRBJ2-7	-	TGTGCCAGCAGTTACGCCCAATACGAGCAGTACTTC	CASSYAQYEQYF
-	TRBV7-3	TRBJ1-1	-	TGTGCCAGCAGCTTAACCCGGGACAAAAACACTGAAGCTTTCTTT	CASSLTRDKNTEAFF
few	TRBV7-9	TRBJ2-3	TRBD2	TGTGCCAGCAGCTTAGGGGGGGGACCCCCAGATACGCAGTATTTT	CASSLGGGPPDTQYF
-	TRBV19	TRBJ2-7	-	TGTGCCAGTAGTATCGCTAGAGAATACGAGCAGTACTTC	CASSIAREYEQYF
-	TRBV12-3/TRBV12-4	TRBJ1-6	-	TGTGCCACCACCACCGGGTCCTATAATTCACCCCTCCACTTT	CATTTGSYNSPLHF
few	TRBV29-1	TRBJ1-2	-	TGCAGCGTTGAATCGTCGAACAGGGTAGGGGTTGGCTACACCTTC	CSVESSNRVGVGYTF
-	TRBV6-5	TRBJ2-1	-	TGTGCCAGCAGTTACTCGTCGACCGAAGTTTCCTACAATGAGCAGTTCTTC	CASSYSSTEVSYNEQFF
-	TRBV20-1	TRBJ1-4	-	TGCAGTGCTAGAGGGACAGTAGAAAAACTGTTTTTT	CSARGTVEKLFF
-	TRBV19	TRBJ2-2	TRBD2	TGTGCCAGCCGGGGACTAGCGGCTCGCGGGGAGCTGTTTTTT	CASRGLAARGELFF
few	TRBV29-1	TRBJ2-5	TRBD1	TGCAGAGTTGAAGCGAGGGGGCTGGAGACCCAGTACTTC	CRVEARGLETQYF
few	TRBV4-3	TRBJ2-5	-	TGCGCCAGCAGCCAAGATTTTATTACGGCTACAGGGACCCAGTACTTC	CASSQDFITATGTQYF
few	TRBV5-1	TRBJ1-6	TRBD1	TGCGCCAGCAGAACCGGGACAGGGGCGTCACCCCTCCACTTT	CASRTGTGASPLHF
few	TRBV27	TRBJ1-1	-	TGTGCCAGCAGGTATTGGAGGGGTGAAGCTTTCTTT	CASRYWRGEAFF
few	TRBV9	TRBJ2-7	-	TGTGCCAGCAGCGTAGACGAGGGCCACAGTCCCATATACGAGCAGTACTTC	CASSVDEGHSPIYEQYF
few	TRBV3-1	TRBJ1-1	-	TGTGCCAGCAGCCAGCAGGTGGGCACTGAAGCTTTCTTT	CASSQQVGTEAFF
few	TRBV7-2	TRBJ2-1	TRBD2	TGTGCCAGCAGCTCCCACAGGAGACTAGCGGGAGATGAGCAGTTCTTC	CASSSHRRLAGDEQFF
-	TRBV30	TRBJ2-5	TRBD2	TGTGCCTGGAGGGGACTAGCGGGGGGTGAGACCCAGTACTTC	CAWRGLAGGETQYF
-	TRBV24-1	TRBJ2-1	TRBD1	TGTGCCACCAGTGATTTCTCAGGGGGCTCCTACAATGAGCAGTTCTTC	CATSDFSGGSYNEQFF
few	TRBV24-1	TRBJ2-3	-	TGTGCCACCAGTGAGGGGGACACCCACCACCGGCTCGGGGAAGGGGGCACAGATACGCAGTATTTT	CATSEGDTHHRLGEGGTDTQYF
-	TRBV7-2	TRBJ2-3	-	TGTGCCAGCAGCTTAATTTCGGCAGGGAGCACAGATACGCAGTATTTT	CASSLISAGSTDTQYF
-	TRBV27	TRBJ2-4	-	TGTGCCAGCAGCGAACTAGCCAAAAACATTCAGTACTTC	CASSELAKNIQYF
few	TRBV4-1	TRBJ2-7	TRBD2	TGCGCCAGCAGCCAAGCCCGGGGGGCCTACGAGCAGTACTTC	CASSQARGAYEQYF
-	TRBV12-3/TRBV12-4	TRBJ2-1	-	TGTGCCAGCAGTCCGCTAGGGGTTGAGCAGTTCTTC	CASSPLGVEQFF
-	TRBV5-5	TRBJ2-7	-	TGTGCCAGCAGCTTGGACCGGGACTCCCCCTACGAGCAGTACTTC	CASSLDRDSPYEQYF